This T cell receptor beta chain was identified in a study of CD8+CD57+ T cells in acquired aplastic anemia. The germline CDR1 and CDR2 sequences are LNHDA and SQIVND (reference sequence). The germline V and J ends were trimmed by 11 bases and 6 bases, with 19 bases remaining between them. The CDR3 contains 13 residues. Template material for TCR beta VDJ and CDR3 profiling consisted of genomic DNA. TCRdb re-called the reads through MiXCR, storing one row per CDR3 protein. The sample lists about 420,000 distinct CDR3 sequences, under 80% occurring once. This sequence joins TRBV19 and TRBJ1-1; D remains ambiguous. Sequenced: sorted CD4+, CD8+, or CD8+CD57+ T cells (not recorded which) from PBMCs. The receptor was derived from a human donor in good health, serving as a control. The CDR3 bases are TGTGCCTCGCGGATGGGCCTTGCGGCTGAAGCTTTCTTT. Its protein product is CASRMGLAAEAFF.